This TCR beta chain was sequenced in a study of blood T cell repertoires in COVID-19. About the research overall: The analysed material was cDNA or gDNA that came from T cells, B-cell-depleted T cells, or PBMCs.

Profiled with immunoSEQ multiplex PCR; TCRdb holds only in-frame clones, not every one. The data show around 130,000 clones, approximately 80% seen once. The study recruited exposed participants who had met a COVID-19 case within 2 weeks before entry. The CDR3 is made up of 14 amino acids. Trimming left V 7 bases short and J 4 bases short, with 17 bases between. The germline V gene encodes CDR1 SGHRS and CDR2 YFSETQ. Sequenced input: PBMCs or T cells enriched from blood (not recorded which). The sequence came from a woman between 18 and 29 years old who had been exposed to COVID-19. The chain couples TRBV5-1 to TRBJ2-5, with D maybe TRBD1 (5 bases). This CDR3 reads CASRPGAIGETQYF. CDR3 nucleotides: TGCGCCAGCCGCCCTGGGGCGATAGGAGAGACCCAGTACTTC.